This TCR beta chain was captured in a study of blood T cell repertoires in COVID-19. Background on the study: Researchers got acute and convalescent COVID-19 samples from the United States, Italy and Spain. PBMCs, B-cell-depleted T cells, or T cells were the source of the cDNA or gDNA that made up the material.

In the source study's methods: Quantification of nucleated cells was approximated via reference gene primer amplification. The method was immunoSEQ multiplex PCR; TCRdb's version includes in-frame clones alone and lacks a portion of them. The V and J calls and clone size were taken over from that table, and D and trimming were inferred from the DNA. The data contain fewer than 100,000 clones, approximately 78% of them singletons. Trimming cost V 2 bases and J 4 bases, with 12 bases left between them. The CDR3 runs to 15 residues. Germline CDR1 is MNHNS and CDR2 is SASEGT. J is TRBJ1-5 and V is TRBV6-1; D perhaps matches TRBD1 (6 bases). The sequence derives from a human donor in a cohort sampled during active COVID-19. The sample was peripheral blood. The CDR3 region has the DNA TGTGCCAGCAGTGAAAGTTCAGGGGAGAATCAGCCCCAGCATTTT. As protein: CASSESSGENQPQHF.